The 32 T cell receptor beta chains given below trace back to one sample, sequenced in a study of shared clonotypes between healthy human individuals. TCRdb's table, derived via immunoSEQ multiplex PCR, lists solely in-frame clones and lacks some. The sample lists about 1 million clones, around 75% occurring once. Input material: memory CD4+ T cells sorted from blood. Sample subset: CD45RA-negative fraction. These receptors all come from a young man in good health.

This clone was seen many times. CDR3 sequence reads: CASSGGPPYGYTF. CDR3 nucleotides: TGCGCCAGCAGCGGGGGACCGCCCTATGGCTACACCTTC. The chain links TRBV5-1 to TRBJ1-2, with D possibly TRBD1 on 5 matching bases. V gave up 4 bases and J gave up 4 bases, with 11 bases separating them. The CDR3 runs 13 residues. Germline CDR1 reads SGHRS; CDR2 reads YFSETQ. Full variable domain (outside the CDR3, taken from reference TRBV5-1 and TRBJ1-2): KAGVTQTPRYLIKTRGQQVTLSCSPISGHRSVSWYQQTPGQGLQFLFEYFSETQRNKGNFPGRFSGRQFSNSRSEMNVSTLELGDSALYLCASSGGPPYGYTFGSGTRLTVV.

This clone was detected only a few times. The V call is TRBV4-1, the J call TRBJ1-3; D unclear. This CDR3 has 16 residues. Germline lookup yields CDR1 MGHRA and CDR2 YSYEKL. V lost 2 bases, J lost 1 base, and 12 bases lay in between. The CDR3: CASSQFETESGNTIYF. The CDR3, as DNA: TGCGCCAGCAGCCAATTTGAGACGGAGTCTGGAAACACCATATATTTT.

This clone was found many times. This sequence joins TRBV5-1 and TRBJ2-1; D unclear. Germline CDR1 reads SGHRS; CDR2 reads YFSETQ. V was trimmed by 1 base and J by 0 bases, leaving 11 bases between them. CDR3 size: 16 residues. CDR3 protein: CASSLQATSSYNEQFF. CDR3 sequence (DNA): TGCGCCAGCAGCTTGCAGGCTACCAGCTCCTACAATGAGCAGTTCTTC.

This clone appeared a few times. V and J are TRBV27 and TRBJ2-2; D is possibly TRBD1 or TRBD2 (5 bases each). The CDR3 length is 13 residues. The V gene lost 10 bases and the J gene lost 7 bases, with 16 bases spanning the gap. Germline V gene sequence: CDR1 MNHEY, CDR2 SMNVEV (reference sequence). CDR3 DNA: TGTGCCACCGGGGCCAGAATCGGCGGGGAGCTGTTTTTT. Translated: CATGARIGGELFF.

The gene calls are TRBV6-6 and TRBJ1-5; D not certain. V was clipped by 9 bases and J by 7 bases, with 4 bases between them. The CDR3 runs 9 residues. CDR1 is MNHNY and CDR2 is SVGAGI in the germline V gene (reference sequence). Here the CDR3 reads CARGQPQHF. DNA of the CDR3: TGTGCCAGAGGGCAGCCCCAGCATTTT.

The chain combines TRBV5-6 with TRBJ2-3; D gene uncertain. CDR3 length: 15 residues. The V and J ends lost 0 bases and 5 bases respectively, with 13 bases between them. CDR1 SGHDT and CDR2 YYEEEE come from the germline V gene. In nucleotides, the CDR3 is TGTGCCAGCAGCTTGGAAGACGGGCAGCGAGATACGCAGTATTTT. This gives the protein CASSLEDGQRDTQYF.

The V and J genes are TRBV5-1 and TRBJ2-3; TRBD2 matches at 8 bases. Germline V lookup: CDR1 SGHRS, CDR2 YFSETQ. Germline trimming cut 2 bases from V and 0 bases from J; bases unmatched to any gene: 2. The length of the CDR3 is 15 residues. The CDR3 sequence: CASSFTSGSTDTQYF. CDR3 DNA: TGCGCCAGCAGCTTTACTAGCGGTAGCACAGATACGCAGTATTTT.

The chain combines TRBV5-1 with TRBJ2-1; D uncertain. Germline V gene lookup returns CDR1 SGHRS and CDR2 YFSETQ. Trimming shortened V by 1 base and J by 7 bases, and 9 bases separated the two germline ends. The CDR3 covers 13 residues. The CDR3 DNA reads as TGCGCCAGCAGCTTGCCAGTTGAGAATGAGCAGTTCTTC. This codes for CASSLPVENEQFF.

There are a few counts of this clone. This chain connects TRBV5-6 to TRBJ2-3; tentatively, D is TRBD1 or TRBD2 (5 bases each). V was pared by 7 bases and J by 2 bases, with 11 bases between. Germline V gene data show CDR1 as SGHDT and CDR2 as YYEEEE. The CDR3 is 13 amino acids. DNA for the CDR3: TGTGCCAGCCGGGACGGATTCACAGATACGCAGTATTTT. Translating gives CASRDGFTDTQYF.

The J gene is TRBJ2-1, the V gene TRBV6-1; TRBD1 matches 10 bases. Germline CDR1 is MNHNS and CDR2 is SASEGT. V trimming: 4 bases; J trimming: 6 bases; junction bases outside the gene matches: 9. CDR3 size: 16 residues. The DNA for the CDR3 is TGTGCCAGCAGTGCTTTGTGGGGACAGGGGTCCAATGAGCAGTTCTTC. It is translated as CASSALWGQGSNEQFF.

This chain joins TRBV4-3 and TRBJ2-3; 9 nucleotides agree with TRBD2. Unmatched junction bases numbered 11, after V lost 0 bases and J lost 4 bases. Germline CDR1 LGHNA, CDR2 YSLEER. The CDR3 consists of 18 residues. CDR3 protein: CASSQDGDSGSGSDTQYF. The CDR3 region has the DNA TGCGCCAGCAGCCAAGATGGCGATAGCGGGAGTGGGTCAGATACGCAGTATTTT.

V gene TRBV14 combines with J gene TRBJ2-7, with D uncertain. Trimming cost V 4 bases and J 2 bases, with 12 bases left between them. The CDR3 is made up of 14 amino acids. Germline V CDR1 and CDR2: SGHDN, FVKESK. The CDR3 bases are TGTGCCAGCAGCCCCCTTGGGCAGACCTACGAGCAGTACTTC. It codes for CASSPLGQTYEQYF.

The chain links TRBV30 to TRBJ1-2; D gene ambiguous. CDR1 GTSNPN and CDR2 SVGIG come from the germline V gene (reference sequence). This CDR3 contains 12 residues. Trimming shortened V by 5 bases and J by 8 bases, and 15 bases separated the two germline ends. This CDR3 is CAWGGYMVGYTF. DNA of the CDR3: TGTGCCTGGGGAGGGTATATGGTCGGCTACACCTTC. The variable domain in full, with the rest retrieved from reference TRBV30 and TRBJ1-2, is SQTIHQWPATLVQPVGSPLSLECTVEGTSNPNLYWYRQAAGRGLQLLFYSVGIGQISSEVPQNLSASRPQDRQFILSSKKLLLSDSGFYLCAWGGYMVGYTFGSGTRLTVV.

The V call is TRBV6-1, the J call TRBJ2-5; TRBD1 agrees at 7 bases. The J call is doubtful: the DNA matches TRBJ2-7 better. The CDR3 runs to 12 residues. Germline-derived CDR1 and CDR2 are MNHNS and SASEGT. CDR3: CASRETGAEQYF. The CDR3 DNA reads as TGTGCCAGCAGAGAAACAGGGGCCGAGCAGTACTTC.

The chain links TRBV5-1 to TRBJ1-1, with TRBD1 identical over 8 bases. The CDR3 is 15 residues long. Germline CDR1 and CDR2: SGHRS and YFSETQ. V trimming: 4 bases; J trimming: 0 bases; junction bases outside the gene matches: 5. The CDR3 region has the DNA TGCGCCAGCAGCCCAGGGGGCAGGTTGAACACTGAAGCTTTCTTT. Its protein is CASSPGGRLNTEAFF. The whole variable domain, remainder taken from reference TRBV5-1 and TRBJ1-1, is KAGVTQTPRYLIKTRGQQVTLSCSPISGHRSVSWYQQTPGQGLQFLFEYFSETQRNKGNFPGRFSGRQFSNSRSEMNVSTLELGDSALYLCASSPGGRLNTEAFFGQGTRLTVV.

V usage is TRBV4-2 and J usage is TRBJ1-2, with TRBD1 matching over 7 bases. CDR1 and CDR2 (germline): LGHNA, YNFKEQ. CDR3 size: 18 residues. J gave up 4 bases and V 0 bases, and 14 bases lay outside the gene matches. DNA for the CDR3: TGTGCCAGCAGCCAAGACCCGGCAGGGGGGCTCCCTATCTATGGCTACACCTTC. The encoded protein is CASSQDPAGGLPIYGYTF.

In this sample, this clone turned up a few times. The same CDR3 also results from other DNA sequences found in this sample. The chain uses TRBV5-4 and TRBJ1-2, with D perhaps TRBD1 (6 bases). The CDR3 is 12 amino acids. CDR1 and CDR2 from the germline V gene are SGHNT and YYREEE (reference sequence). Trimming took 5 bases from V and 1 from J, leaving 6 bases between them. In nucleotides, the CDR3 is TGTGCCAGCAGGGACAGTAACTATGGCTACACCTTC. It yields the protein CASRDSNYGYTF.

V is TRBV6-4 and J is TRBJ1-4; 11 bases map to TRBD1. Germline V gene sequence: CDR1 MRHNA, CDR2 SNTAGT. The trim removed 6 bases at V and 5 bases at J, leaving 14 bases unmatched. CDR3 length: 18 residues. DNA of the CDR3: TGTGCCAGCAGCCCACCCCACGGGACAGGGGGACAGAATGAAAAACTGTTTTTT. Protein sequence: CASSPPHGTGGQNEKLFF.

The sample holds a few counts of this clone. The J gene is TRBJ1-5, the V gene TRBV28; 10 bases line up with TRBD1. The trim removed 10 bases at V and 3 bases at J, leaving 3 bases unmatched. The germline gives CDR1 MDHEN, CDR2 SYDVKM. CDR3 length: 13 amino acids. The CDR3 loop reads CATGTGDNQPQHF. As DNA, the CDR3 is TGTGCCACCGGGACAGGGGACAATCAGCCCCAGCATTTT.

The gene calls are TRBV5-1 and TRBJ1-2; D remains unclear. Deletions cut 0 bases from V and 8 bases from J, with 14 bases between. Germline V CDR1 and CDR2: SGHRS, YFSETQ. The CDR3 loop spans 14 amino acids. The CDR3 nucleotides are TGCGCCAGCAGCTTGGACAGTCTTGGAGAGGGCTACACCTTC. Encoded protein: CASSLDSLGEGYTF.

The gene calls are TRBV10-3 and TRBJ1-3; D gene ambiguous. The germline gives CDR1 ENHRY, CDR2 SYGVKD. V lost 3 bases and J 0 bases, leaving 9 bases between the germline ends. There are 15 residues in the CDR3. This CDR3 is CAISEGISSGNTIYF. In DNA, the CDR3 is TGTGCCATCAGTGAAGGGATAAGCTCTGGAAACACCATATATTTT.

The V call is TRBV7-2, the J call TRBJ2-5; D gene unclear. Germline lookup yields CDR1 SGHTA and CDR2 FQGNSA. The CDR3 is 14 amino acids. V was pared by 5 bases and J by 6 bases, with 16 bases between. The CDR3 sequence: CASSGDAGAKTQYF. CDR3 nucleotides: TGTGCCAGCAGCGGAGACGCAGGAGCGAAGACCCAGTACTTC.

This chain uses TRBV6-1 with TRBJ2-3, with a weak D call TRBD1 (5 bases). V lost 4 bases and J 5 bases, leaving 19 bases between the germline ends. Germline V gene sequence: CDR1 MNHNS, CDR2 SASEGT. This CDR3 contains 16 residues. CDR3 coding DNA: TGTGCCAGCAGTGGGGGCCCATCGCCCTATGGAGATACGCAGTATTTT. This sequence encodes CASSGGPSPYGDTQYF.

This sequence joins TRBV11-1 and TRBJ2-7; the D is unclear. Trimming removed 4 bases at V and 2 bases at J, with 12 bases between. The germline gives CDR1 SGHAT, CDR2 FQDESV (reference sequence). The length of the CDR3 is 14 residues. The CDR3 coding sequence is TGTGCCAGCAGCTCCCCGGGCCTTCCCTACGAGCAGTACTTC. As protein: CASSSPGLPYEQYF.

This clone was observed a single time. The chain carries TRBV5-6 and TRBJ1-6; TRBD1 matches 7 bases. This CDR3 region has 15 residues. From germline, CDR1 is SGHDT and CDR2 YYEEEE. The V segment lost 5 bases and the J segment 5 bases; nucleotides outside the gene matches: 7. The CDR3 spells CASSRGTGDNSPLHF. The CDR3 DNA reads as TGTGCCAGCAGTCGAGGTACAGGGGATAATTCACCCCTCCACTTT. The variable domain in full, with the rest retrieved from reference TRBV5-6 and TRBJ1-6, is DAGVTQSPTHLIKTRGQQVTLRCSPKSGHDTVSWYQQALGQGPQFIFQYYEEEERQRGNFPDRFSGHQFPNYSSELNVNALLLGDSALYLCASSRGTGDNSPLHFGNGTRLTVT.

A note on this clone: Different DNA sequences within this sample yield the same CDR3. The V call is TRBV6-4, the J call TRBJ1-1; no definite D call. CDR1 is MRHNA, CDR2 SNTAGT, per germline. The CDR3 totals 13 residues. Trimming removed 4 bases at V and 0 bases at J, with 6 bases between. The chain's CDR3 is CASSVRLNTEAFF. CDR3 DNA sequence: TGTGCCAGCAGTGTTCGATTGAACACTGAAGCTTTCTTT.

In the case of this clone: The sample contains more than one DNA sequence encoding this CDR3. The chain has TRBV7-9 and TRBJ2-5; TRBD1 agrees at 7 bases. This CDR3 spans 13 amino acids. Trimming removed 5 bases from V and 1 base from J; junction bases left unmatched: 1. The germline V gene encodes CDR1 SEHNR and CDR2 FQNEAQ (reference sequence). The CDR3 spells CASSRQGQETQYF. The CDR3 DNA reads TGTGCCAGCAGCCGACAGGGCCAAGAGACCCAGTACTTC. Based on the CDR3 plus reference TRBV7-9 and TRBJ2-5, the full variable domain is DTGVSQNPRHKITKRGQNVTFRCDPISEHNRLYWYRQTLGQGPEFLTYFQNEAQLEKSRLLSDRFSAERPKGSFSTLEIQRTEQGDSAMYLCASSRQGQETQYFGPGTRLLVL.

This clone was detected only a few times. Distinct nucleotide sequences in the sample also encode this CDR3. The chain is built from TRBV9 and TRBJ2-2; 11 bases line up with TRBD2. CDR3 length: 17 residues. V lost 3 bases to trimming and J lost 1 base; unmatched junction nucleotides: 5. CDR1 and CDR2 (germline): SGDLS, YYNGEE. CDR3 residues: CASSETGLAGNTGELFF. The CDR3 region has the DNA TGTGCCAGCAGCGAGACCGGACTAGCGGGGAACACCGGGGAGCTGTTTTTT.

The chain combines TRBV7-8 with TRBJ2-3; D ambiguous. The V gene's germline CDR1 is SGHVS and CDR2 FQNEAQ. The CDR3 is 14 amino acids. V shed 1 base and J shed 0 bases, with 5 bases lying between them. The CDR3 DNA reads as TGTGCCAGCAGCTTAGACTGGAGCACAGATACGCAGTATTTT. Translation gives CASSLDWSTDTQYF. Complete variable domain (other parts from reference TRBV7-8 and TRBJ2-3): GAGVSQSPRYKVAKRGQDVALRCDPISGHVSLFWYQQALGQGPEFLTYFQNEAQLDKSGLPSDRFFAERPEGSVSTLKIQRTQQEDSAVYLCASSLDWSTDTQYFGPGTRLTVL.

The chain links TRBV5-1 to TRBJ1-2; D gene unclear. The CDR3 is made up of 14 amino acids. The germline V gene encodes CDR1 SGHRS and CDR2 YFSETQ. The V gene lost 2 bases and the J gene lost 4 bases, with 12 bases spanning the gap. As DNA, the CDR3 is TGCGCCAGCAGCTTCGAACATTATGGCTATGGCTACACCTTC. This encodes CASSFEHYGYGYTF.

V gene TRBV10-2 combines with J gene TRBJ1-5; D is perhaps TRBD1 (5 bases). Germline V gene sequence: CDR1 WSHSY, CDR2 SAAADI. This CDR3 region has 13 residues. V lost 6 bases to trimming and J lost 4 bases, with 10 bases between them. This CDR3 reads CASRRGENQPQHF. The CDR3 nucleotides read TGCGCCAGCAGGCGGGGGGAAAATCAGCCCCAGCATTTT.

The V and J genes are TRBV5-1 and TRBJ2-2; 9 bases agree with TRBD1. V lost 6 bases and J lost 5; bases outside the gene matches: 5. Germline V gives CDR1 SGHRS, CDR2 YFSETQ. The CDR3 totals 14 residues. CDR3 DNA sequence: TGCGCCAGCACCTCCGGGACAGGGACCGGGGAGCTGTTTTTT. This gives the protein CASTSGTGTGELFF.